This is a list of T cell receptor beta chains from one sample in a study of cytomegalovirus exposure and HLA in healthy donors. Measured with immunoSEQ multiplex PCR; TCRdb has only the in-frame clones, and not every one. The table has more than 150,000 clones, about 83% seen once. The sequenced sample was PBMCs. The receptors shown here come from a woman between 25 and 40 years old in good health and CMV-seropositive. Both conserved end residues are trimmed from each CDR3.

CDR3aa: ASSRSGSGNEQF; v_gene: TRBV7-9; j_gene: TRBJ2-1
CDR3aa: ASSPSPLRVSYEQY; v_gene: TRBV13; j_gene: -
CDR3aa: ASSFGQGTEAF; v_gene: TRBV11-2; j_gene: TRBJ1-1
CDR3aa: ASYYTTGTGVDEQY; v_gene: TRBV5-1; j_gene: TRBJ2-7
CDR3aa: ASRPLLAGVSYEQY; v_gene: TRBV28; j_gene: TRBJ2-7
CDR3aa: ASSFRAAVTKETQY; v_gene: TRBV5-1; j_gene: TRBJ2-5
CDR3aa: ASSPDNYEQY; v_gene: TRBV5-5; j_gene: TRBJ2-7
CDR3aa: ASSWTDYGYT; v_gene: TRBV6-1; j_gene: TRBJ1-2
CDR3aa: ASRHPFYYEQY; v_gene: TRBV6-1; j_gene: -
CDR3aa: ASSQDAGNGPLH; v_gene: TRBV4-2; j_gene: TRBJ1-6
CDR3aa: ASSGQGYHGYT; v_gene: TRBV10-2; j_gene: TRBJ1-2
CDR3aa: ASLGGLSYNEQF; v_gene: TRBV27; j_gene: TRBJ2-1
CDR3aa: ASKETGDTEAF; v_gene: TRBV6-6; j_gene: TRBJ1-1
CDR3aa: ASSPSYRDEKLF; v_gene: TRBV7-2; j_gene: TRBJ1-4
CDR3aa: SVIIGMNTEAF; v_gene: TRBV29-1; j_gene: TRBJ1-1
CDR3aa: ATSKPQLYGYT; v_gene: TRBV15; j_gene: TRBJ1-2
CDR3aa: ASSLGPRTTGEQY; v_gene: TRBV11-2; j_gene: TRBJ2-5
CDR3aa: AIDRRGQGAPEQF; v_gene: TRBV10-3; j_gene: TRBJ2-1